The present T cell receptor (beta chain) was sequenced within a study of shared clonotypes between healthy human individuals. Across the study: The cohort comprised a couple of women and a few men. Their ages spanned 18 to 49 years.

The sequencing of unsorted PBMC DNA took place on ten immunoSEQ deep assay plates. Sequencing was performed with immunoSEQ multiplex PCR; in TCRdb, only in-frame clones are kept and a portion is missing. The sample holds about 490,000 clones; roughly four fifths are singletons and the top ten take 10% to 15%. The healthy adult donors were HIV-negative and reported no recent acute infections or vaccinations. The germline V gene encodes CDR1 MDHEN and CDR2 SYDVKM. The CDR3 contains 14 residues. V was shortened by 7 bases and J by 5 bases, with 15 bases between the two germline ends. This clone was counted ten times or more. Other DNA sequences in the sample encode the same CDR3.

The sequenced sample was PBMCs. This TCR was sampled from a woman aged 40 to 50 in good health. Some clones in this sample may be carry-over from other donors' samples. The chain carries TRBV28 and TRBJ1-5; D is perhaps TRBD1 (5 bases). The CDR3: CASNPGGYHQPQHF. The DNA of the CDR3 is TGTGCCAGCAATCCGGGGGGGTACCATCAGCCCCAGCATTTT.